This TCR beta chain was obtained from a study of cytomegalovirus exposure and HLA in healthy donors. Study background: An earlier analysis identified 95 million to 120 million unique TCR beta sequences in some 170 million T cells. HLA-typed donors contributed around 85 million unique TCRs, which were held in an early data release. Of some 400 genotyped donors, about 81% grouped in the Caucasian-associated ancestry cluster.

This PCR relied on a set of 60 Vbeta primers and 13 Jbeta primers. The repertoire was sequenced with immunoSEQ multiplex PCR; TCRdb's copy has only in-frame clones and lacks some. The sample gives some 210,000 clones, 75% to 90% of which show up once; roughly 1.3% is in the top ten. As to this clone: The antigen is unknown.

Germline V gene data show CDR1 as MNHEY and CDR2 as SVGAGI. This CDR3 region has 14 residues. The J segment lost 10 bases and the V segment lost 6 bases, leaving 11 bases of the junction unmatched. Study findings and constraints: Presence/absence results assume similar sequencing depth per donor, which may not hold.

The receptor comes from a man under 40 in good health and CMV-seronegative. The material sequenced was PBMCs. The chain has TRBV6-5 and TRBJ1-5, with 8 bases lining up with TRBD1. The CDR3 DNA reads TGTGCCAGCAGCACTGACAGGGGAAAGGGACCCCAGCATTTT. It is translated as CASSTDRGKGPQHF.